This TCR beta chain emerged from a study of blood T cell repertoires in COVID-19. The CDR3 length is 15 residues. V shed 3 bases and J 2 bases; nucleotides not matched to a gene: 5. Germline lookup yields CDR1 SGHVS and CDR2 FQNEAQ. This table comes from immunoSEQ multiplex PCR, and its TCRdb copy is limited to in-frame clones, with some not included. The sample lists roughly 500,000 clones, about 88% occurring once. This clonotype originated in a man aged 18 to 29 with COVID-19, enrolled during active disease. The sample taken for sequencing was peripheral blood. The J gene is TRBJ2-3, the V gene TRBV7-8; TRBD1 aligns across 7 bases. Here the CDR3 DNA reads TGTGCCAGCAGCTTCGAGGGACAGAACACAGATACGCAGTATTTT. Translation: CASSFEGQNTDTQYF.